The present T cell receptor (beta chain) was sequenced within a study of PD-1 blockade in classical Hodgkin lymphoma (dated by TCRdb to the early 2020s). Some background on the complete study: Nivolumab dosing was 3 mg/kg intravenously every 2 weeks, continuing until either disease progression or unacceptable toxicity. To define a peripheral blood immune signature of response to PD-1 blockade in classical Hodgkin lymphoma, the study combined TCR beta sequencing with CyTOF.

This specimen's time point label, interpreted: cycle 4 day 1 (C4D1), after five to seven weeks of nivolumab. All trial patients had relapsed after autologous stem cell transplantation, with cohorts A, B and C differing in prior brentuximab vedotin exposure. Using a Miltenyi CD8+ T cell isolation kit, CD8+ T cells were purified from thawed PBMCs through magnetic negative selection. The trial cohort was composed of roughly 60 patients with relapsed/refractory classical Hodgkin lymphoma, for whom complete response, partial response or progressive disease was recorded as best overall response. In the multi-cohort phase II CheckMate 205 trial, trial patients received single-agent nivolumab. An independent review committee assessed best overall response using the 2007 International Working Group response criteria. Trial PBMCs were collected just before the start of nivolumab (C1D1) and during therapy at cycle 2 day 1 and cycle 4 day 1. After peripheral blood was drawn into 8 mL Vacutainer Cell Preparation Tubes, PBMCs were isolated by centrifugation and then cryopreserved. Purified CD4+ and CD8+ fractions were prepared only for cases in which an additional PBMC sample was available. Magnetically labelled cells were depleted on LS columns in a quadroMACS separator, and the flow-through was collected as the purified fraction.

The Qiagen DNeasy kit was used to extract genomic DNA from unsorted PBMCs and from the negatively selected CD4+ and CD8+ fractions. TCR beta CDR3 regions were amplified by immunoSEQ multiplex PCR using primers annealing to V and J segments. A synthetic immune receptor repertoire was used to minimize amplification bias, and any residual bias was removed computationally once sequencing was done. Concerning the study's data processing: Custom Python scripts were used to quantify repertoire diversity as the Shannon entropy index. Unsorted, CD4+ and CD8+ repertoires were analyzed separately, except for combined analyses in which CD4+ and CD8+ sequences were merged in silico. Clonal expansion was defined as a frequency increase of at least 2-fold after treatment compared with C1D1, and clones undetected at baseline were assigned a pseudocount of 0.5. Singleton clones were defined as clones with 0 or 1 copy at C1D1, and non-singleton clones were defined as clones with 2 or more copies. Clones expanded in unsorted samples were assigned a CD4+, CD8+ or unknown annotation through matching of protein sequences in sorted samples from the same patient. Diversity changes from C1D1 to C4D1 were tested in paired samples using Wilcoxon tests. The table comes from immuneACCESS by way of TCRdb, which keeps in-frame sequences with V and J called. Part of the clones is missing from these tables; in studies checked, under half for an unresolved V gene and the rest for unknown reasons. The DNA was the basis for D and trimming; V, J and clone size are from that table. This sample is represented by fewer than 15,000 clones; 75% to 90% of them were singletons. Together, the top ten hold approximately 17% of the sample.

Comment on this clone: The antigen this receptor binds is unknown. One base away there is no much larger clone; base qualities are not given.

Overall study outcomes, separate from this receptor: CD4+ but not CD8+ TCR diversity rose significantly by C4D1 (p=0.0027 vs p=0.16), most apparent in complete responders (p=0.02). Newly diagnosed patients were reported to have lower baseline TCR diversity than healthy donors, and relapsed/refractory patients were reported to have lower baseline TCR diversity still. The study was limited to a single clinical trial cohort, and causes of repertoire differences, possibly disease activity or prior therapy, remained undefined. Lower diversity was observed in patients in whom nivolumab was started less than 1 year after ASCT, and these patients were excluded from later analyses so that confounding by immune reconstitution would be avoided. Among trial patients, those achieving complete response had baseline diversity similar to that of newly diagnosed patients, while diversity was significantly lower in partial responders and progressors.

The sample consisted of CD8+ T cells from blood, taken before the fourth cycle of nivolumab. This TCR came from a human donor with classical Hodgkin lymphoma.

The CDR3 is CASSKPQGRDKTQYF. The nucleotide sequence is given as TGTGCCAGCAGCAAACCACAGGGGAGGGATAAGACCCAGTACTTC. Recombination joined TRBV21-1 with TRBJ2-5. TRBV21-1 is described as a pseudogene. The CDR3 goes from the cysteine to the phenylalanine over 15 residues. Only the CDR3 portion is preserved as DNA: 45 bases, with reading frame beginning at the first base.